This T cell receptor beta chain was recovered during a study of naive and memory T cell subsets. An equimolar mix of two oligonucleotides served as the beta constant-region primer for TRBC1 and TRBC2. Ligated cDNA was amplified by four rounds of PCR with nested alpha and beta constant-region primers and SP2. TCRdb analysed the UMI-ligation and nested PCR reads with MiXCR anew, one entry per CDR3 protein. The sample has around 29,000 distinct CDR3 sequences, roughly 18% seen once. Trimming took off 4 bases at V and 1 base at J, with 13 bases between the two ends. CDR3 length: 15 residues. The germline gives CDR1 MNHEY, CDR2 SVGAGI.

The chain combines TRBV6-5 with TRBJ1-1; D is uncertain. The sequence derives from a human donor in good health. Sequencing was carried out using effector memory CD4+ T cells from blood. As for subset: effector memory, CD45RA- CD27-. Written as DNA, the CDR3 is TGTGCCAGCAGTTCCCCGTCGAGCACGAACACTGAAGCTTTCTTT. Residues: CASSSPSSTNTEAFF.